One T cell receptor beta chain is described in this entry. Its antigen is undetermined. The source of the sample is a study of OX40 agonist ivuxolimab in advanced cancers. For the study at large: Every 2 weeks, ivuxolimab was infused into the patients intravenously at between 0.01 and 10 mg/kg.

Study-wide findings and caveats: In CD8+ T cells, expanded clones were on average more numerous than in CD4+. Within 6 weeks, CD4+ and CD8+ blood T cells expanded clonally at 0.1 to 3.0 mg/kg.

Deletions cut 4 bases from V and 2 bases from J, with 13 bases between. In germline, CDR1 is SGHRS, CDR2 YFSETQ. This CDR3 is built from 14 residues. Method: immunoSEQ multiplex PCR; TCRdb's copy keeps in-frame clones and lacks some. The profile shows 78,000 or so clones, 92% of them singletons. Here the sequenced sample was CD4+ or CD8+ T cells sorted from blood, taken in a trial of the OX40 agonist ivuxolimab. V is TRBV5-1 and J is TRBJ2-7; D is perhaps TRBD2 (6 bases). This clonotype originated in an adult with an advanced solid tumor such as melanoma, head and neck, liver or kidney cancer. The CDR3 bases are TGCGCCAGCAGCATGGAGGGCAAAACCTACGAGCAGTACTTC. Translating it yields CASSMEGKTYEQYF. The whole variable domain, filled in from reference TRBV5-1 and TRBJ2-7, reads KAGVTQTPRYLIKTRGQQVTLSCSPISGHRSVSWYQQTPGQGLQFLFEYFSETQRNKGNFPGRFSGRQFSNSRSEMNVSTLELGDSALYLCASSMEGKTYEQYFGPGTRLTVT.